This entry is about one TCR beta chain. The entry originates in a study of technical replicates of blood from several donors. The table came from immunoSEQ multiplex PCR; TCRdb's copy has only in-frame clones and leaves some out. There are 75,000 to 80,000 clones in the sample; under 95% occur only once, and under 0.5% lies in the top ten. Deletions cut 5 bases from V and 2 bases from J, with 14 bases between. Germline CDR1 is SGHDT and CDR2 is YYEEEE. This CDR3 is 14 amino acids long. The rearrangement uses TRBV5-6 and TRBJ2-7; perhaps TRBD2 as D (6 bases). Material: T cells isolated from PBMCs. This sequence originates from a human donor in good health. The CDR3 DNA is TGTGCCAGCAGGCCCGGTGGAGGGGCCTACGAGCAGTACTTC. This gives the protein CASRPGGGAYEQYF.